Sequencing of this T cell receptor beta chain was carried out in a study of CD8 T cells in ankylosing spondylitis. Findings and caveats of the study: CD8+ disease-linked clones were present at relatively low frequencies in blood. Matched ankylosing spondylitis synovial fluid reportedly contained a significantly enriched population of disease-linked clones.

The CDR3 contains 15 residues. Germline V CDR1 and CDR2: SGHRS, YFSETQ. V was shortened by 4 bases and J by 6 bases, with 16 bases between the two germline ends. TCRdb independently ran MiXCR on the 5' RACE reads; one entry per CDR3 protein. The sample consists of about 130,000 distinct CDR3 sequences, roughly 8.8% of them appearing once. This clonotype was recorded at least ten times. Its target is unknown. The sequencing sample was made of blood, either unsorted or a sorted T cell fraction (not recorded which). The V call is TRBV5-1, the J call TRBJ1-4, with a tentative D call TRBD1 (5 bases). The source of this sequence is a male donor with ankylosing spondylitis or in good health (not recorded which). CDR3 in DNA: TGCGCCAGCAGCGGCGCAGTGGGGCAGGATGAAAAACTGTTTTTT. Translating it yields CASSGAVGQDEKLFF.